The rows below give T cell receptor beta chains drawn from one sample of a study of blood T cell repertoires in COVID-19. This table comes from immunoSEQ multiplex PCR, and its TCRdb copy is limited to in-frame clones, with some not included. Of 150,000 to 200,000 clones listed, approximately 86% are singletons. The sequencing sample was made of peripheral blood. Every receptor here comes from a man in his 70s with active or convalescent COVID-19. Both conserved end residues are part of each CDR3. Each record gives: V gene, clone size, J gene, D gene, CDR3 DNA, CDR3 protein. A D gene is named only where the DNA matches it firmly. Only some rows state a clone size, as once, few, many or a class for expanded clones.

TRBV6-6	-	TRBJ1-2	-	TGTGCCAGCAGAACCCTACAGGGCCACTATGGCTACACCTTC	CASRTLQGHYGYTF
TRBV28	-	TRBJ2-5	-	TGTGCCAGCATTAAACAGCAGGGTGACAAGACCCAGTACTTC	CASIKQQGDKTQYF
TRBV10-2	-	TRBJ1-5	-	TGCGCCAGCACCGACAGAAACAATCAGCCCCAGCATTTT	CASTDRNNQPQHF
TRBV5-1	-	TRBJ2-5	-	TGCGCCAGCAGTGAACCCGGGGGAGAGACCCAGTACTTC	CASSEPGGETQYF
TRBV30	-	TRBJ2-7	TRBD2	TGTGCCTGGAGTCGCCGAGCGGGAAGAAGCTCCTACGAGCAGTACTTC	CAWSRRAGRSSYEQYF
TRBV12-3/TRBV12-4	-	TRBJ1-3	-	TGTGCCAGCTCCGGCAGGGCTGGAAACACCATATATTTT	CASSGRAGNTIYF
TRBV2	once	TRBJ2-3	TRBD2	TGTGCCAGCAGGAAGAGCGGGAGAGGCACAGATACGCAGTATTTT	CASRKSGRGTDTQYF
TRBV5-1	once	TRBJ2-3	-	TGCGCCAGCAGCTTGGGGGGGCCAACAGATACGCAGTATTTT	CASSLGGPTDTQYF
TRBV4-3	-	TRBJ2-7	TRBD1	TGCGCCAGCAGCCAAGATCTCACAGGGGGTTACGAGCAGTACTTC	CASSQDLTGGYEQYF
TRBV6-6	-	TRBJ1-5	-	TGTGCCAGCAGTCGACCTAATAGCAATCAGCCCCAGCATTTT	CASSRPNSNQPQHF
TRBV2	-	TRBJ1-6	TRBD1	TGTGCCAGCAAGTCACAGGGGCAATCACCCCTCCACTTT	CASKSQGQSPLHF
TRBV5-1	-	TRBJ1-3	-	TGCGCCAGCAGCGAAGGAAGGGGGGGAAACACCATATATTTT	CASSEGRGGNTIYF
TRBV12-3/TRBV12-4	-	TRBJ1-2	-	TGTGCCAGCAGTTTAGGAGGGACTTATGGCTACACCTTC	CASSLGGTYGYTF
TRBV19	-	TRBJ1-3	TRBD1	TGTGCCAGTAGCGGGACAGTAAACTCTGGAAACACCATATATTTT	CASSGTVNSGNTIYF
TRBV19	-	TRBJ1-3	-	TGTGCCAGTAGTATTCAGGGGACCCTTGGAAACACCATATATTTT	CASSIQGTLGNTIYF
TRBV5-4	-	TRBJ1-3	-	TGTGCCAGCAGCTTGTCGACAGGCTCTGGAAACACCATATATTTT	CASSLSTGSGNTIYF
TRBV4-3	-	TRBJ2-3	TRBD2	TGCGCCAGCAGCCAAGGGTTTAGCGGGGGGGCCTGGACAGATACGCAGTATTTT	CASSQGFSGGAWTDTQYF
TRBV7-2	few	TRBJ2-7	-	TGTGCCAGCAGCTTATATCATTTAACTGGAGCCGAGCAGTACTTC	CASSLYHLTGAEQYF
TRBV6-5	-	TRBJ1-6	TRBD1	TGTGCCAGCAAGGAGGGGGCCTCCTATAATTCACCCCTCCACTTT	CASKEGASYNSPLHF
TRBV5-4	-	TRBJ2-5	-	TGTGCCAGCAGCTCACGGGATGGGAAAGAGACCCAGTACTTC	CASSSRDGKETQYF
TRBV25-1	-	TRBJ1-1	TRBD1	TGTGCCAGCAGTGACACCCGACAGGGGAGTAAGCAAGCTTTCTTT	CASSDTRQGSKQAFF
TRBV6-5	-	TRBJ2-7	-	TGTGCCGCTAGCGAGCTCCGCTACGAGCAGTACTTC	CAASELRYEQYF
TRBV25-1	-	TRBJ1-5	TRBD1	TGTGCCAGCAGAGGGACAGGGGGGAATCAGCCCCAGCATTTT	CASRGTGGNQPQHF
TRBV9	-	TRBJ1-6	TRBD1	TGTGCCAGCAGCCTTCAGGACAGGGGTGCCTATTCACCCCTCCACTTT	CASSLQDRGAYSPLHF
TRBV3-1/TRBV3-2	-	TRBJ2-7	-	TGTGCCAGCAGCCACGGGACTGCGCAATCCTACGAGCAGTACTTC	CASSHGTAQSYEQYF
TRBV25-1	-	TRBJ2-1	TRBD2	TGTGCCAGCATAGCGGGAGGTTTATACAATGAGCAGTTCTTC	CASIAGGLYNEQFF
TRBV2	-	TRBJ2-2	TRBD1	TGTGCCAGCAATGACAGGGGGCCTGCCGGGGAGCTGTTTTTT	CASNDRGPAGELFF
TRBV2	-	TRBJ1-3	-	TGTGCCAGCAGTGCACAAAACACCATATATTTT	CASSAQNTIYF
TRBV2	-	TRBJ2-3	TRBD1	TGTGCCAGCAGTGAAACGATAGCAGGGGGCGCAGATACGCAGTATTTT	CASSETIAGGADTQYF
TRBV18	-	TRBJ1-5	-	TGTGCCAGCTCACCTCTTGGTCGCAGGGGTGATCAGCCCCAGCATTTT	CASSPLGRRGDQPQHF
TRBV18	-	TRBJ1-1	TRBD1	TGTGCCAGCTCCGGACAGGGGGCTGAAGCTTTCTTT	CASSGQGAEAFF
TRBV25-1	-	TRBJ1-3	-	TGTGCCACCTCCGCGGGCTCTGGAAACACCATATATTTT	CATSAGSGNTIYF
TRBV19	-	TRBJ2-7	TRBD2	TGTGCCAGTCGGCCTAGCGGGAGGCCTGAGGGCGAGCAGTACTTC	CASRPSGRPEGEQYF
TRBV12-3/TRBV12-4	-	TRBJ1-1	-	TGTGCCAGCACCTCCGGGACTTACACTGAAGCTTTCTTT	CASTSGTYTEAFF
TRBV2	-	TRBJ1-4	TRBD1	TGTGCCAGCAGCTCTCGGGACAGGGTCGACGAAAAACTGTTTTTT	CASSSRDRVDEKLFF
TRBV6-5	-	TRBJ2-5	-	TGTGCCAGCAGTTACTCGTCTGCGGGTGGAAAAGAGACCCAGTACTTC	CASSYSSAGGKETQYF
TRBV30	-	TRBJ2-7	-	TGTGCCTGGAGTCTGGGGCGTTACGAGCAGTACTTC	CAWSLGRYEQYF
TRBV6-5	-	TRBJ1-4	TRBD1	TGTGCCAGCAGTTCCGGGACAGGGGAAAAACTGTTTTTT	CASSSGTGEKLFF
TRBV9	-	TRBJ2-7	TRBD1	TGTGCCAGCAGCGCGACAGGGCTCGAGCAGTACTTC	CASSATGLEQYF
TRBV28	-	TRBJ2-1	TRBD2	TGTGCCAGCAAACTAGCGGGGGGGTACAATGAGCAGTTCTTC	CASKLAGGYNEQFF
TRBV4-1	-	TRBJ1-2	-	TGCGCCAGCAGCCAGGGTTCAGGGGTTGGCTACACCTTC	CASSQGSGVGYTF
TRBV5-6	-	TRBJ1-6	-	TGTGCCAGCAGAGGACAGAGAAATTCACCCCTCCACTTT	CASRGQRNSPLHF
TRBV10-2	-	TRBJ1-4	TRBD1	TGCGCCAGCAGGGGCAGGGGGGATGAAAAACTGTTTTTT	CASRGRGDEKLFF
TRBV15	-	TRBJ2-7	TRBD1	TGTGCCACCAGCGCCAGACAGGGCGACCGGTACGAGCAGTACTTC	CATSARQGDRYEQYF
TRBV19	once	TRBJ1-5	TRBD1	TGTGCCAGTAGTCCCGGGACAGGATATAGCAATCAGCCCCAGCATTTT	CASSPGTGYSNQPQHF
TRBV7-9	-	TRBJ2-2	TRBD1	TGTGCCAGCAGCCACCCCGGGACAGGGGGTACCGGGGAGCTGTTTTTT	CASSHPGTGGTGELFF
TRBV2	-	TRBJ1-4	-	TGTGCCAGCAGTGCAGCTTCTTATAATGAAAAACTGTTTTTT	CASSAASYNEKLFF
TRBV9	-	TRBJ1-2	-	TGTGCCAGCAGCGTAGCCGCAGGGACACCCTATGGCTACACCTTC	CASSVAAGTPYGYTF
TRBV2	-	TRBJ2-7	-	TGTGCCAGCAGTGACAGGGGCAGGGGCCTTCCCTACGAGCAGTACTTC	CASSDRGRGLPYEQYF
TRBV10-3	-	TRBJ2-1	TRBD1	TGTGCCATCAGTGAGCCCTCGACAGGGGGGTACAATGAGCAGTTCTTC	CAISEPSTGGYNEQFF
TRBV10-1	-	TRBJ2-1	-	TGCGCCAGCAGTGGGGCTAGCCGAAACAATGAGCAGTTCTTC	CASSGASRNNEQFF
TRBV28	-	TRBJ1-5	-	TGTGCCAGCAACCCTCAAGCTAATCAGCCCCAGCATTTT	CASNPQANQPQHF
TRBV6-5	few	TRBJ1-1	-	TGTGCCAGCATGCGCTCTTGGTCTGAAGCTTTCTTT	CASMRSWSEAFF
TRBV3-1/TRBV3-2	-	TRBJ2-5	-	TGTGCCAGCAGCCAAGAAACCAAATATCCGGGACATGAGACCCAGTACTTC	CASSQETKYPGHETQYF